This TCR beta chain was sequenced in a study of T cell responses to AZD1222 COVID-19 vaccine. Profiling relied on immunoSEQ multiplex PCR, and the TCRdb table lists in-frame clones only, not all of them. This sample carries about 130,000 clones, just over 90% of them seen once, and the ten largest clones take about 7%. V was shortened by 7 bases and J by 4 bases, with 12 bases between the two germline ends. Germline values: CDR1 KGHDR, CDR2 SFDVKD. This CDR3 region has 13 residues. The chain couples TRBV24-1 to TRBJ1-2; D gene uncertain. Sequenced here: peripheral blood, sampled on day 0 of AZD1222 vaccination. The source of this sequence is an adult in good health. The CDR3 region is CATSSRGTYGYTF. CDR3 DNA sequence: TGTGCCACCAGCTCCCGGGGAACCTATGGCTACACCTTC.